The sequence of this TCR beta chain was determined in a study of Graves' ophthalmopathy and Graves' hyperthyroidism. This clonotype was counted many times. The antigen is not known. Isolation of PBMCs was performed using around 9.5 ml of fresh peripheral blood. Study-level points and caveats: Blood contained most expanded thyroid clonotypes exceeding 0.001 frequency.

Scientists amplified the TCR beta CDR3 regions from RNA transcripts. An initial RT-PCR round employing HTBI primers preceded a second-round multiplex PCR. TCRdb processed the multiplex PCR reads anew with MiXCR; each CDR3 protein has one entry. The sample has some 350,000 distinct CDR3 sequences, roughly a sixth seen once; the top ten hold 2% to 3%. The receptor comes from an adult woman with stable Graves' hyperthyroidism. Sequenced input: peripheral blood.

CDR3 protein: CASSDRGLSEAFF. In nucleotides, the CDR3 is TGTGCCAGCAGTGACAGGGGGCTGAGCGAGGCTTTCTTT. The rearrangement joins TRBV25-1 to TRBJ1-1; 8 bases align to TRBD1. The trim removed 3 bases at V and 11 bases at J, leaving 8 bases unmatched. The CDR3 sequence is 13 residues long. Germline V lookup: CDR1 MGHDK, CDR2 SYGVNS. The whole variable domain, filled in from reference TRBV25-1 and TRBJ1-1, reads EADIYQTPRYLVIGTGKKITLECSQTMGHDKMYWYQQDPGMELHLIHYSYGVNSTEKGDLSSESTVSRIRTEHFPLTLESARPSHTSQYLCASSDRGLSEAFFGQGTRLTVV.